The 27 T cell receptor beta chains below all came from one sample that was sequenced in a study of PD-1 blockade in classical Hodgkin lymphoma. Time point here: cycle 4 day 1 (C4D1), after more than 5 weeks of nivolumab. Each of the patients experienced relapse following autologous stem cell transplantation, and their brentuximab vedotin exposure differed. Measured with immunoSEQ multiplex PCR; TCRdb has only the in-frame clones, and not every one. The sample carries approximately 27,000 clones, almost 85% recorded once. The input for sequencing was peripheral blood mononuclear cells (PBMCs), taken before the fourth cycle of nivolumab. These receptors came from a human donor with classical Hodgkin lymphoma.

The rearrangement joins TRBV27 to TRBJ1-5, with TRBD1 matching over 7 bases. Germline-derived CDR1 and CDR2 are MNHEY and SMNVEV (reference sequence). V lost 3 bases, J lost 1 base, and 24 bases stayed unmatched. This CDR3 has 22 residues. The CDR3 here is CASSFPPTSTGSRMESNQPQHF. As DNA, the CDR3 is TGTGCCAGCAGTTTTCCCCCCACTTCGACAGGGTCGAGGATGGAGAGCAATCAGCCCCAGCATTTT.

This chain connects TRBV23-1 to TRBJ2-5, with D maybe TRBD1 (5 bases). TRBV23-1 has ORF status, its function being uncertain. The CDR3 is made up of 16 amino acids. V was cut by 4 bases and J by 3 bases, with 18 bases left in between. The CDR3 bases are TGCGCCAGCAGTCCCAGCCCAACAGGTACTGAAGAGACCCAGTACTTC. This codes for CASSPSPTGTEETQYF.

The chain links TRBV7-8 to TRBJ1-1; D call uncertain. CDR1 is SGHVS and CDR2 is FQNEAQ in the germline V gene. The V end lost 3 bases, the J end lost 5 bases, and 13 bases lay between the germline ends. CDR3 size: 14 residues. CDR3 in amino acids: CASSFASAGTEAFF. CDR3 nucleotides: TGTGCCAGCAGCTTCGCAAGCGCGGGAACTGAAGCTTTCTTT.

The rearrangement joins TRBV7-2 to TRBJ2-7; possibly TRBD1 or TRBD2 for D (6 bases each). Trimming shortened V by 1 base and J by 3 bases, and 19 bases separated the two germline ends. Germline assignment: CDR1 SGHTA and CDR2 FQGNSA. This CDR3 is built from 17 residues. This chain's CDR3 is CASSLVGGGGAFYEQYF. CDR3 DNA: TGTGCCAGCAGCTTAGTGGGGGGCGGAGGGGCTTTCTACGAGCAGTACTTC.

This chain connects TRBV5-1 to TRBJ2-1; weak D call: TRBD2 (7 bases). Germline CDR1 and CDR2: SGHRS and YFSETQ. V was clipped by 2 bases and J by 6 bases, with 12 bases between them. This CDR3 region has 14 residues. CDR3 DNA: TGCGCCAGCAGCTTTGGGGGGGCAGGCAATGAGCAGTTCTTC. Its protein is CASSFGGAGNEQFF. The full variable domain, rest sourced from reference TRBV5-1 and TRBJ2-1, is KAGVTQTPRYLIKTRGQQVTLSCSPISGHRSVSWYQQTPGQGLQFLFEYFSETQRNKGNFPGRFSGRQFSNSRSEMNVSTLELGDSALYLCASSFGGAGNEQFFGPGTRLTVL.

The gene calls are TRBV7-6 and TRBJ2-1, with D perhaps matching TRBD2 (6 bases). The CDR3 extends over 17 amino acids. Germline CDR1 is SGHVS and CDR2 is FNYEAQ. V gave up 2 bases and J gave up 3 bases, with 17 bases separating them. The CDR3 nucleotides are TGTGCCAGCAGCTTAATCGTTTGCGGACTAAACTACAATGAGCAGTTCTTC. It is translated as CASSLIVCGLNYNEQFF. Full variable domain (outside the CDR3, taken from reference TRBV7-6 and TRBJ2-1): GAGVSQSPRYKVTKRGQDVALRCDPISGHVSLYWYRQALGQGPEFLTYFNYEAQQDKSGLPNDRFSAERPEGSISTLTIQRTEQRDSAMYRCASSLIVCGLNYNEQFFGPGTRLTVL.

This chain joins TRBV5-4 and TRBJ2-2; TRBD1 matches 10 bases. The CDR3 sequence is 18 residues long. V lost 4 bases and J lost 1; bases outside the gene matches: 10. Per the germline V gene, CDR1 is SGHNT and CDR2 is YYREEE (reference sequence). The CDR3 loop is CASSHRGQGLLNTGELFF. The CDR3 nucleotides read TGTGCCAGCAGCCACAGGGGACAGGGGTTACTGAACACCGGGGAGCTGTTTTTT.

By proportion, this clone is medium-sized. This chain joins TRBV7-9 and TRBJ2-1, with D perhaps given as TRBD1 or TRBD2 (7 bases each). Trimming stripped 5 bases from V and 7 bases from J, with 18 bases between. Germline CDR1 and CDR2: SEHNR and FQNEAQ (reference sequence). CDR3 length: 15 residues. CDR3 in amino acids: CASSPPGGGWNEQFF. The DNA of the CDR3 is TGTGCCAGCAGCCCTCCAGGGGGGGGATGGAATGAGCAGTTCTTC.

The V and J genes are TRBV25-1 and TRBJ2-5; 7 bases agree with TRBD2. The CDR3 is made up of 13 amino acids. CDR1 and CDR2 from the germline V gene are MGHDK and SYGVNS. The V segment lost 8 bases and the J segment 4 bases; nucleotides outside the gene matches: 7. Written as DNA, the CDR3 is TGTGCCAGCGGGGGATGGGGGGGAGAGACCCAGTACTTC. Protein: CASGGWGGETQYF.

The rearrangement joins TRBV9 to TRBJ2-5, with D maybe TRBD2 (5 bases). CDR3 length: 15 amino acids. The germline V and J ends were trimmed by 0 bases and 5 bases, with 14 bases remaining between them. The germline CDR1 and CDR2 sequences are SGDLS and YYNGEE. This CDR3 is CASSVVNGDLETQYF. In nucleotides, the CDR3 is TGTGCCAGCAGCGTAGTAAACGGGGATCTGGAGACCCAGTACTTC.

The chain is built from TRBV7-2 and TRBJ2-3, with 8 positions matching TRBD2. The V and J ends lost 1 base and 1 base, in that order; junction bases with no gene match: 7. CDR1 and CDR2 from the germline V gene are SGHTA and FQGNSA. The CDR3 runs 17 residues. For the CDR3, the DNA is TGTGCCAGCAGCTTAGAAGGTTGGCGGGGGGGCACAGATACGCAGTATTTT. Protein product: CASSLEGWRGGTDTQYF.

Comment on this clone: A much larger clone differs by one base, so this may be a read error. This chain links TRBV7-2 with TRBJ2-3; possibly TRBD2 for D (7 bases). Germline V gene lookup returns CDR1 SGHTA and CDR2 FQGNSA. The CDR3 length is 17 residues. As DNA, the CDR3 is TGTGCCAGCAGCCAATACGGGGGGACACCCTTCACAAATACGCAGTATTTT. Protein product: CASSQYGGTPFTNTQYF.

V is TRBV29-1 and J is TRBJ2-1, with 8 positions matching TRBD1. Germline trimming cut 3 bases from V and 1 base from J; bases unmatched to any gene: 5. The CDR3 runs to 15 residues. Germline assignment: CDR1 SQVTM and CDR2 ANQGSEA. Here the CDR3 reads CSVEGGQESYNEQFF. The CDR3 bases are TGCAGCGTTGAGGGGGGACAGGAGTCCTACAATGAGCAGTTCTTC.

The chain has TRBV7-9 and TRBJ1-4; D remains ambiguous. This CDR3 is 11 amino acids long. In germline, CDR1 is SEHNR, CDR2 FQNEAQ (reference sequence). V lost 1 base and J lost 8, with 2 bases in between. The CDR3 nucleotides read TGTGCCAGCAGCTTAGACGAAAAACTGTTTTTT. The encoded protein is CASSLDEKLFF.

J is TRBJ1-1 and V is TRBV19; D uncertain. CDR3 length: 13 amino acids. Per germline, CDR1 LNHDA and CDR2 SQIVND (reference sequence). V gave up 4 bases and J gave up 2 bases, with 8 bases separating them. CDR3 loop: CASSNLRNTEAFF. The CDR3 DNA is TGTGCCAGTAGTAATCTCAGAAACACTGAAGCTTTCTTT.

The chain joins TRBV20-1 to TRBJ1-6, with 7 nucleotides matching TRBD1. The CDR3 length is 11 residues. Germline trimming cut 3 bases from V and 14 bases from J; bases unmatched to any gene: 4. Germline lookup yields CDR1 DFQATT and CDR2 SNEGSKA (reference sequence). Here the CDR3 DNA reads TGCAGTGCTAGGAGGGACAGAGCCCTCCACTTT. It specifies CSARRDRALHF.

This clone came up a few times. The rearrangement links TRBV7-3 to TRBJ2-2; 9 bases map to TRBD1. V was pared by 4 bases and J by 2 bases, with 8 bases of the junction left unmatched. Germline V gives CDR1 SGHTA, CDR2 FQGTGA. The CDR3 sequence is 17 residues long. The CDR3 region has the DNA TGTGCCAGCAGCTCAGACCGGGACAGGGTAAACACCGGGGAGCTGTTTTTT. This translates into CASSSDRDRVNTGELFF.

The CDR3 region is CASSSGSHGDTQYF. In DNA, the CDR3 is TGTGCCAGCAGCTCTGGCTCCCACGGGGATACGCAGTATTTT. J is TRBJ2-3 and V is TRBV7-3, with D unclear. The V gene lost 4 bases and the J gene lost 6 bases, with 14 bases spanning the gap. Germline CDR1 SGHTA, CDR2 FQGTGA. The CDR3 consists of 14 residues.

The CDR3 region is CASSLSPNEQYF. In DNA form, the CDR3 reads TGTGCCAGCAGCTTAAGCCCCAACGAGCAGTACTTC. V usage is TRBV7-9 and J usage is TRBJ2-7; D remains unclear. This CDR3 spans 12 amino acids. CDR1 and CDR2 (germline): SEHNR, FQNEAQ (reference sequence). V lost 2 bases to trimming and J lost 5 bases, with 7 bases between them.

The chain carries TRBV19 and TRBJ2-1; 9 bases align to TRBD1. The CDR3 length is 15 residues. Losses at the gene ends were 3 bases for V and 3 bases for J; bases not matched to a gene: 3. CDR1 and CDR2 (germline): LNHDA, SQIVND (reference sequence). The CDR3 is CASSITGGSYNEQFF. The CDR3 region has the DNA TGTGCCAGTAGTATCACAGGGGGCAGCTACAATGAGCAGTTCTTC.

This chain connects TRBV30 to TRBJ2-1; D may be TRBD1 (5 bases). Germline assignment: CDR1 GTSNPN and CDR2 SVGIG (reference sequence). This CDR3 contains 13 residues. Trimming took off 0 bases at V and 4 bases at J, with 7 bases between the two ends. The CDR3 here is CAWSVQAYNEQFF. Written as DNA, the CDR3 is TGTGCCTGGAGTGTACAGGCTTACAATGAGCAGTTCTTC.

The chain carries TRBV12-5 and TRBJ1-2, with D hard to call. Trimming cost V 3 bases and J 7 bases, with 12 bases left between them. The CDR3 is 13 amino acids. Germline values: CDR1 LGHNT, CDR2 FRNRAP. The CDR3 reads CASGLDLAGGYTF. The CDR3 nucleotides read TGTGCTAGTGGTTTAGATCTAGCGGGTGGCTACACCTTC.

This clone was seen a handful of times. This sequence joins TRBV18 and TRBJ2-3; D may be TRBD1 (6 bases). The V end lost 1 base, the J end lost 4 bases, and 12 bases lay between the germline ends. Germline-derived CDR1 and CDR2 are KGHSH and LQKENI. The CDR3 sequence is 15 residues long. CDR3 DNA: TGTGCCAGCTCACCACTTGAAGGGGGACCAGATACGCAGTATTTT. This translates into CASSPLEGGPDTQYF.

The chain is built from TRBV7-7 and TRBJ2-1; D is possibly TRBD1 (6 bases). V was trimmed by 1 base and J by 6 bases, leaving 19 bases between them. Germline V gene lookup returns CDR1 SSHAT and CDR2 FNYEAQ (reference sequence). CDR3 size: 17 residues. The CDR3 here is CASSLVPGVGLGNEQFF. Here the CDR3 DNA reads TGTGCCAGCAGCTTAGTCCCAGGGGTAGGATTGGGCAATGAGCAGTTCTTC.

The rearrangement joins TRBV9 to TRBJ1-6; D remains ambiguous. Germline lookup yields CDR1 SGDLS and CDR2 YYNGEE. Trimming stripped 0 bases from V and 5 bases from J, with 3 bases between. The CDR3 is 13 amino acids. DNA for the CDR3: TGTGCCAGCAGCGTAGAAGATAATTCACCCCTCCACTTT. Translated, it gives CASSVEDNSPLHF.

V is TRBV7-2 and J is TRBJ2-3; TRBD1 might be the D (5 bases). Germline CDR1 reads SGHTA; CDR2 reads FQGNSA. Trimming took off 1 base at V and 2 bases at J, with 7 bases between the two ends. The CDR3 totals 14 residues. This CDR3 reads CASSLDRITDTQYF. The CDR3 region has the DNA TGTGCCAGCAGCTTAGACAGGATCACAGATACGCAGTATTTT.

The V and J genes are TRBV7-9 and TRBJ2-3, with 7 positions matching TRBD1. This CDR3 is built from 14 residues. Per germline, CDR1 SEHNR and CDR2 FQNEAQ (reference sequence). V gave up 4 bases and J gave up 2 bases; unmatched junction bases: 3. CDR3 sequence (DNA): TGTGCCAGCAGCTGGGACAGCTACACAGATACGCAGTATTTT. It encodes CASSWDSYTDTQYF.